The text below deals with one TCR beta chain. Sequenced by immunoSEQ multiplex PCR; TCRdb stores in-frame clones only, minus some. The sample has 50,000 to 70,000 clones; approximately 87% are singletons. This entry comes from a study of OX40 agonist ivuxolimab in advanced cancers. About the study: Males comprised 70% to 90% of the group, whose mean age was roughly 64 years (range 23 to 79).

The V and J ends lost 0 bases and 0 bases respectively, with 8 bases between them. The CDR3 loop spans 14 amino acids. Looked up from germline, CDR1 is GTSNPN and CDR2 is SVGIG (reference sequence). The chain joins TRBV30 to TRBJ1-2; unclear D gene. Sequenced material: CD4+ or CD8+ T cells sorted from blood, taken in a trial of the OX40 agonist ivuxolimab. This sequence was found in an adult with an advanced solid tumor such as melanoma, head and neck, liver or kidney cancer. In nucleotides, the CDR3 is TGTGCCTGGAGTGTACAAACAACTAACTATGGCTACACCTTC. Its translation: CAWSVQTTNYGYTF.